This entry concerns a single T cell receptor beta chain. This clonotype was detected only a few times. Its antigen has not been determined. No qualities accompany the bases; no much larger clone lies one base away. The sample originates from a study of T cells in Graves' hyperthyroidism and ophthalmopathy (dated by TCRdb to between 2018 and 2021). Turning to the overall study: Peripheral blood was sampled at the time of initial diagnosis, prior to any treatment. To identify distinguishing TCR V-J signatures, a discovery cohort of 100 patients was used, comprising 43 with Graves' ophthalmopathy and about 59 with stable Graves' hyperthyroidism. Prospective prediction of ophthalmopathy was tested in an independent validation cohort consisting of about 20 hyperthyroidism patients and 17 patients who later progressed to ophthalmopathy. The 100 discovery patients were randomly divided into training and test sets at a 7:3 ratio. In addition, the study compared T-cell repertoires in thyroid tissue and in blood from over 5 Graves' hyperthyroidism patients. Once sampling was done, hyperthyroidism patients were given methimazole at a starting dose of 30 mg daily, whereas ophthalmopathy patients were given high-dose intravenous methylprednisolone. According to the paper, TCR Vbeta CDR3 sequencing was carried out on approximately 140 peripheral blood samples, which came from under 50 ophthalmopathy, roughly 75 hyperthyroidism and approximately 17 progressor patients. What the authors observed across the whole study: Blood samples also contained most of the expanded thyroid clonotypes (frequency above 0.001), which suggests that blood repertoires may reflect thyroid immune responses. No statistical method was used to fix the sample size in advance, and group allocation was not hidden from the investigators. Ophthalmopathy was separated from stable hyperthyroidism by a 13 V-J signature model, with about 86% sensitivity and approximately 84% specificity obtained in cross-validation and 80%/75% obtained in testing. In validation, progression to ophthalmopathy was predicted by the model with nearly 71% sensitivity and 72.22% specificity, a median of 6.5 months before onset.

The TCR beta CDR3 regions were amplified from RNA transcripts. The first round of RT-PCR for the TCR CDR3 was performed with the HTBI primer set and the Qiagen OneStep RT-PCR kit. Libraries were constructed in a second round of multiplex PCR, after which size selection and purification were carried out. Paired-end sequencing of the libraries was performed with 100 bp reads on an Illumina HiSeq2000. Per the original workflow: SOAPnuke was used to process the raw data, with reads discarded if the reads contained adapters or uncalled bases, had a mean Phred below 15, or lacked an exact constant-primer or identifier match. COPE v1.2.5 was used to merge the high-quality paired reads, and each unique nucleotide sequence was defined as a clonotype. MiTCR v1.1 was used to align the clonotypes against IMGT TRBV, TRBD and TRBJ reference segments. The analysis included only V-J combinations with a frequency above 0.0001, which together covered more than 98% of the repertoires. A TCS score was defined as the ratio between F50 (clonal expansion) and ExV (chaos), using BLOSUM62-based TCRdist between CDR3 peptides within each V-J. Welch's t-statistics and random forest reduced roughly 530 V-J features to 10 to 15, which were used in a naive Bayes classifier (R e1071). The raw public data were reprocessed by TCRdb itself: fastp quality trimming at Q25, MiXCR clonotype calling, in-frame beta chains only. Under each unique CDR3 protein, matching rows form one entry showing the most common genes and DNA. The V and J calls, along with clone size, are taken from TCRdb and not from the paper's own processing. This sample comprises a few hundred thousand distinct CDR3 sequences, more than 15% of them detected only once. The ten largest clones add up to roughly 3.3% of the sample.

A distance of 13 bases separates the germline ends of V and J, which lose 3 bases and 2 bases respectively. The CDR3 starts with the cysteine, ends with the phenylalanine, and has 15 residues. Just CDR3 DNA is preserved here, 45 bases in frame from base 1. CDR1 and CDR2 are read off the germline V gene as KGHSH and LQKENI. Moderately to severely active disease, a Clinical Activity Score of at least 3, a NOSPECS grade of at least 4, and a duration under 3 months were present in ophthalmopathy patients. The study excluded patients with uncontrolled infections, other autoimmune diseases, pregnancy or lactation. Clinical symptoms, serum thyroxine and TRAb, thyroid ultrasound, and orbital computed tomography formed the basis for the diagnoses. PBMCs were separated from 10 ml of fresh peripheral blood using Ficoll-Paque density gradient centrifugation. Trizol reagent was used to extract total RNA, and RNA quality was then checked on an Agilent 2100 Bioanalyzer.

The chain joins TRBV18 to TRBJ2-5; the D element might be TRBD1 or TRBD2, as each aligns at 5 bases. This TCR derives from a woman aged 35 to 49 with Graves' ophthalmopathy. The sequencing sample was made of blood. The sequence in DNA is TGTGCCAGCTCACCCCTGAGGGGCGGTCAAGAGACCCAGTACTTC. Its amino acids are CASSPLRGGQETQYF.